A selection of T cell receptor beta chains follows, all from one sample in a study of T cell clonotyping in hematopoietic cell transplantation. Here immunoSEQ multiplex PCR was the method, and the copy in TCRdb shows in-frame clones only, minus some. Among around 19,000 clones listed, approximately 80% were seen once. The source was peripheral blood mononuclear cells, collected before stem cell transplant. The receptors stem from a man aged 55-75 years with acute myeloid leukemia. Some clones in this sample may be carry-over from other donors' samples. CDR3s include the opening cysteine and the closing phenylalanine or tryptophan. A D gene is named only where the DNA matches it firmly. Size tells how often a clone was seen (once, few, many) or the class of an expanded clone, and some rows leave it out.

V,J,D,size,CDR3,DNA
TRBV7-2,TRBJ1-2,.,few,CASSLVAGPEGRTF,TGTGCCAGCAGCTTAGTGGCAGGGCCGGAGGGTCGCACCTTC
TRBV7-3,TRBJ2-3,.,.,CASSLMGRSGTDTQYF,TGTGCCAGCAGCCTTATGGGGCGGTCAGGGACAGATACGCAGTATTTT
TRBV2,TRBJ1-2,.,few,CASSPFEEGPYGYTF,TGTGCCAGCAGCCCGTTCGAGGAGGGACCTTATGGCTACACCTTC
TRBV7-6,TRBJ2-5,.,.,CASSLQGPETQYF,TGTGCCAGCAGCTTACAGGGTCCAGAGACCCAGTACTTC
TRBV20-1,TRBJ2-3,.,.,CSAEEDTQYF,TGCAGTGCTGAGGAAGATACGCAGTATTTT
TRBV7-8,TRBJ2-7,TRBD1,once,CASSSWTGTYEQYF,TGTGCCAGCAGCTCTTGGACAGGGACCTACGAGCAGTACTTC
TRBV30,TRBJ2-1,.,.,CAWSTGDGSYNEQFF,TGTGCCTGGAGCACAGGAGACGGAAGCTACAATGAGCAGTTCTTC
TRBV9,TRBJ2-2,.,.,CASSSRDEAGELFF,TGTGCCAGCAGCTCCCGGGACGAAGCCGGGGAGCTGTTTTTT
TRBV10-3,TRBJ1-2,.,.,CAMAGSAYGYTF,TGTGCCATGGCAGGGAGCGCCTATGGCTACACCTTC
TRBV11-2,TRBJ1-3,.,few,CASSLGGNTIYF,TGTGCCAGCAGCTTAGGTGGAAACACCATATATTTT
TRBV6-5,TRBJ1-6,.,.,CASQGSGSPLHF,TGTGCCAGCCAGGGGTCGGGATCACCCCTCCACTTT
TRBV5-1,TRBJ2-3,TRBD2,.,CASSAGTSLTTDTQYF,TGCGCCAGCAGCGCCGGGACTAGCCTTACCACAGATACGCAGTATTTT
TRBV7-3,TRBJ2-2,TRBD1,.,CASSSTGMNTGELFF,TGTGCCAGCAGCTCGACAGGGATGAACACCGGGGAGCTGTTTTTT
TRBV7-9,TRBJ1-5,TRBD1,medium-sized,CASSHGQGVVQPQHF,TGTGCCAGCAGCCACGGACAGGGGGTGGTTCAGCCCCAGCATTTT
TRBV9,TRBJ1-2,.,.,CASSVENQGSYTF,TGTGCCAGCAGCGTAGAGAATCAGGGAAGCTACACCTTC
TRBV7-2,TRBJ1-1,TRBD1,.,CASSMWTGGTEAFF,TGTGCCAGCAGCATGTGGACAGGGGGAACTGAAGCTTTCTTT
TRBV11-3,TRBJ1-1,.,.,CASAGGTEAFF,TGTGCCAGCGCCGGGGGCACTGAAGCTTTCTTT
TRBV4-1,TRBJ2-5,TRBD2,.,CASSRGGVETQYF,TGCGCCAGCAGCCGGGGAGGGGTGGAGACCCAGTACTTC
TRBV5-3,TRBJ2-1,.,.,CARSIYRSSYNEQFF,TGTGCCAGAAGCATTTACAGGAGCTCCTACAATGAGCAGTTCTTC
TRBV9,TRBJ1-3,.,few,CASSVMVSGNTIYF,TGTGCCAGCAGCGTAATGGTCTCTGGAAACACCATATATTTT
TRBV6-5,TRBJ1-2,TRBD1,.,CASRELQGARGGYTF,TGTGCCAGCAGAGAACTACAGGGGGCGCGCGGTGGCTACACCTTC
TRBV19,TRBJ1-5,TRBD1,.,CASSTTGGGSQPQHF,TGTGCCAGTAGTACTACAGGGGGCGGGAGTCAGCCCCAGCATTTT
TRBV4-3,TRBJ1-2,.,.,CASSQDGSYYGYTF,TGCGCCAGCAGCCAAGACGGGTCCTACTATGGCTACACCTTC
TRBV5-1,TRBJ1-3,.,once,CASSLEIWGTGNTIYF,TGCGCCAGCAGCTTGGAGATTTGGGGGACTGGAAACACCATATATTTT
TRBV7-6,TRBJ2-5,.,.,CASSHQETQYF,TGTGCCAGCAGCCACCAAGAGACCCAGTACTTC
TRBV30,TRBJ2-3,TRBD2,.,CAWSGVFSGGPGILTDTQYF,TGTGCCTGGAGTGGGGTATTTAGCGGGGGGCCGGGAATTCTAACAGATACGCAGTATTTT
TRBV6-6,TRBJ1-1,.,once,CASPPTENTEAFF,TGTGCCAGCCCTCCGACAGAAAACACTGAAGCTTTCTTT
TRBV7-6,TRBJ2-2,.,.,CASSLYRQFNTGELFF,TGTGCCAGCAGCTTATACAGGCAGTTTAACACCGGGGAGCTGTTTTTT
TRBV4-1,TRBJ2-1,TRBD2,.,CASSPTSGSYNEQFF,TGCGCCAGCAGCCCGACTAGCGGCTCCTACAATGAGCAGTTCTTC
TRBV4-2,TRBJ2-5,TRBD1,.,CASSQEGGLNLGETQYF,TGTGCCAGCAGCCAAGAAGGGGGCCTAAATCTTGGAGAGACCCAGTACTTC
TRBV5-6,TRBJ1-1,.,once,CASSWGLTEAFF,TGTGCCAGCAGCTGGGGTTTGACTGAAGCTTTCTTT
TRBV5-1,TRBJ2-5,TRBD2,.,CASSPASGQETQYF,TGCGCCAGCAGCCCAGCTAGCGGACAAGAGACCCAGTACTTC
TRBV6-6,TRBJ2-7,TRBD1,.,CASRYTRDRGYYEQYF,TGTGCCAGCAGATACACCCGGGACAGGGGGTACTACGAGCAGTACTTC
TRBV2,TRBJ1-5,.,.,CASSGPGQVNQPQHF,TGTGCCAGCAGTGGCCCGGGGCAGGTCAATCAGCCCCAGCATTTT
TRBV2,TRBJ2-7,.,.,CASSEVGTLKEQYF,TGTGCCAGCAGTGAAGTTGGGACCTTGAAAGAGCAGTACTTC
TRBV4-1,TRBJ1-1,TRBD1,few,CASSLLPGQGKDTEAFF,TGCGCCAGCAGCCTACTGCCGGGACAGGGGAAGGACACTGAAGCTTTCTTT
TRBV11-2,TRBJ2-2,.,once,CASSLEEGRNTGELFF,TGTGCCAGCAGCTTAGAGGAGGGCCGGAACACCGGGGAGCTGTTTTTT
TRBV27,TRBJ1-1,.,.,CASTRGGGRGNTEAFF,TGTGCCAGCACCCGTGGGGGGGGGCGAGGGAACACTGAAGCTTTCTTT
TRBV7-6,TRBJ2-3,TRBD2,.,CASSLWGLAGGVADTQYF,TGTGCCAGCAGCTTATGGGGACTAGCGGGGGGGGTCGCAGATACGCAGTATTTT
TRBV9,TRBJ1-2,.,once,CASSLSIGVEGYTF,TGTGCCAGCAGTCTTTCGATCGGGGTGGAAGGCTACACCTTC
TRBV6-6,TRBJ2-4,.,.,CASSTENIQYF,TGTGCCAGCAGTACAGAAAACATTCAGTACTTC
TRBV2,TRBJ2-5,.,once,CASSEGGTQYF,TGTGCCAGCAGTGAAGGAGGGACCCAGTACTTC
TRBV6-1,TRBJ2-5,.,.,CASSETDQETQYF,TGTGCCAGCAGTGAGACGGATCAAGAGACCCAGTACTTC
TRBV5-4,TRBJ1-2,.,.,CASSHPSQGNYGYTF,TGTGCCAGCAGCCACCCGTCACAGGGAAACTATGGCTACACCTTC
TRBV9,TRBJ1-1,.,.,CASSPGGMEAFF,TGTGCCAGCAGCCCGGGGGGGATGGAAGCTTTCTTT
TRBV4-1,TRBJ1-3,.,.,CASSQELRVSGNTIYF,TGCGCCAGCAGCCAAGAACTCAGGGTCTCTGGAAACACCATATATTTT
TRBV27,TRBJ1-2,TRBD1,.,CASRTGDSYGYTF,TGTGCCAGCAGAACCGGGGACAGCTATGGCTACACCTTC
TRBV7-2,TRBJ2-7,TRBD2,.,CSSGAAYEQYF,TGTTCTAGCGGGGCAGCCTACGAGCAGTACTTC
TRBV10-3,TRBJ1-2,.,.,CAISESMADYGYTF,TGTGCCATCAGTGAGTCGATGGCGGACTATGGCTACACCTTC
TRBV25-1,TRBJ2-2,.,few,CASSYTGELFF,TGTGCCAGCAGTTACACCGGGGAGCTGTTTTTT
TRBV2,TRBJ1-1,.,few,CASGRDEAFF,TGTGCCAGCGGAAGAGATGAAGCTTTCTTT
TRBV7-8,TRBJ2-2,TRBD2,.,CASSITSGVTGELFF,TGTGCCAGCAGCATCACTAGCGGGGTCACCGGGGAGCTGTTTTTT